This TCR beta chain emerged from a study of blood T cell repertoires in COVID-19. Overall study: Spain, Italy and the United States supplied samples that represented acute and convalescent COVID-19. The analysed material was cDNA or gDNA that came from T cells, B-cell-depleted T cells, or PBMCs.

V shed 6 bases and J 3 bases; nucleotides not matched to a gene: 14. CDR3 length: 17 amino acids. Germline CDR1 MNHEY, CDR2 SVGEGT. TCRdb's table, derived via immunoSEQ multiplex PCR, lists solely in-frame clones and lacks some. The table lists 230,000 or so clones, around 90% of them singletons. Source material: PBMCs or T cells enriched from blood (not recorded which). The sequence came from a woman aged 50 to 60 with acute COVID-19. The chain is built from TRBV6-2 or TRBV6-3 and TRBJ1-2, with 9 bases matching TRBD1. The CDR3 here is CASSPGTGTIWDYGYTF. CDR3 DNA sequence: TGTGCCAGCAGCCCCGGGACAGGGACGATCTGGGACTATGGCTACACCTTC.